This T cell receptor beta chain is drawn from a study of blood T cell repertoires in COVID-19. Across the study: PBMCs, B-cell-depleted T cells, or T cells were the source of the cDNA or gDNA that made up the material.

The Seattle patients joined while their infection was active and were tracked longitudinally afterward. The V end was cut by 0 bases, the J end by 10 bases, with 10 bases between. Germline CDR1 and CDR2: WSHSY and SAAADI. The CDR3 spans 14 residues. The table lists this clone with a count of one. In the original workflow: It was from reference gene primer amplification that nucleated cell counts were estimated. Using immunoSEQ multiplex PCR, the repertoire was profiled, and TCRdb retains in-frame clones only, with some absent. V and J calls and clone size are given by that table; D and trimming were obtained from the DNA. The sample holds about 200,000 clones, around 94% seen once.

This receptor was identified in a man aged 25 to 40 with COVID-19, enrolled during active disease. The chain combines TRBV10-2 with TRBJ1-6; unclear D gene. The sequencing sample was made of peripheral blood. CDR3 in DNA: TGCGCCAGCAGTGAGTCGGCCAAAAGATCACCCCTCCACTTT. Its protein product is CASSESAKRSPLHF.